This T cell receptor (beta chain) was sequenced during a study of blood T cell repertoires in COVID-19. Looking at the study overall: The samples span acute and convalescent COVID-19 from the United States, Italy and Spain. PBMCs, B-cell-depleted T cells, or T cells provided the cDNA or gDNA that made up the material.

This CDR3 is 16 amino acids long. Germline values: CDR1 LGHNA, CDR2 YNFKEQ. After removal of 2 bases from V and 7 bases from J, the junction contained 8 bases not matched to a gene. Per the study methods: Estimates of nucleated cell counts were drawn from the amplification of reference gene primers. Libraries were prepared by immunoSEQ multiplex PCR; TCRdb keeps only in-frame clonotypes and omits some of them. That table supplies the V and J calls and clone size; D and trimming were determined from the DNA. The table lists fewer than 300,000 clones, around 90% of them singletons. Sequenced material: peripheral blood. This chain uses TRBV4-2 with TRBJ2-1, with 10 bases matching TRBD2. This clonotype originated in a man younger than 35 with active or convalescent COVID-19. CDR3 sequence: CASSQRAGGPKNEQFF. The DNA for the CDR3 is TGTGCCAGCAGCCAACGAGCGGGGGGGCCGAAAAATGAGCAGTTCTTC.